The 26 T cell receptor beta chains below all came from one sample that was sequenced in a study of vaccination effects on CD4 cells after COVID-19. Antigen-specific CD4+ T cells were expanded (with viral peptide pools) by the ViraFEST assay ahead of sequencing. An approximately 10-day culture period preceded the isolation of CD4+ T cells. Nucleocapsid antibodies were negative in the vaccine recipients, who had never had SARS-CoV-2 infection. No antigen has been identified for these receptors. Produced via immunoSEQ multiplex PCR; TCRdb's table is partial and in-frame only. The sample carries tens of thousands of clones, about 79% recorded once. Source: CD4+ T cells from PBMCs cultured with HCoV-OC43 spike peptides, taken before COVID-19 vaccination. Subset denoted: HCoV-OC43 spike overlapping peptide pool stimulation. The receptors here all came from a human donor who received a COVID-19 vaccine.

The rearrangement uses TRBV5-1 and TRBJ2-5; D perhaps matches TRBD1 (5 bases). This CDR3 is 15 amino acids long. Germline V gene sequence: CDR1 SGHRS, CDR2 YFSETQ. The V gene lost 4 bases and the J gene lost 3 bases, with 16 bases spanning the gap. The CDR3 reads CASSKTAGPEETQYF. In DNA form, the CDR3 reads TGCGCCAGCAGCAAAACGGCAGGGCCCGAAGAGACCCAGTACTTC.

The chain links TRBV28 to TRBJ2-1; 7 bases map to TRBD2. Germline-derived CDR1 and CDR2 are MDHEN and SYDVKM. This CDR3 has 15 residues. J gave up 6 bases and V 3 bases, and 8 bases lay outside the gene matches. CDR3 sequence: CASSLVGGGSNEQFF. CDR3 in DNA: TGTGCCAGCAGTTTGGTCGGGGGAGGGAGCAATGAGCAGTTCTTC.

In DNA, the CDR3 is TGTGCCAGCGGACAGTCCAAAAACATTCAGTACTTC. Amino acids: CASGQSKNIQYF. The V call is TRBV3-1 (or the pseudogene TRBV3-2), the J call TRBJ2-4; a weak D match, TRBD1 (6 bases). The germline CDR1 and CDR2 sequences are LGHDT and YNNKEL (reference sequence). This CDR3 is built from 12 residues. V was shortened by 8 bases and J by 2 bases, with 7 bases between the two germline ends.

The rearrangement links TRBV5-6 to TRBJ2-2; D perhaps matches TRBD2 (5 bases). CDR1 and CDR2 (germline): SGHDT, YYEEEE. V shed 2 bases and J shed 0 bases, with 8 bases lying between them. CDR3 length equals 15 residues. The DNA of the CDR3 is TGTGCCAGCAGCTTTACCGGGGCGAACACCGGGGAGCTGTTTTTT. Translated, it gives CASSFTGANTGELFF.

The chain links TRBV7-9 to TRBJ1-1, with D unclear. The V and J ends lost 9 bases and 4 bases respectively, with 15 bases between them. The CDR3 covers 13 residues. CDR1 and CDR2 from the germline V gene are SEHNR and FQNEAQ (reference sequence). CDR3 in amino acids: CASRPRGSTEAFF. Here the CDR3 DNA reads TGTGCCAGTCGGCCCCGAGGAAGCACTGAAGCTTTCTTT.

DNA for the CDR3: TGTGCCAGTAGTATCTTGAGCGGGGGGGCTTCTCAGAATGAGCAGTTCTTC. This gives the protein CASSILSGGASQNEQFF. This chain links TRBV19 with TRBJ2-1; 10 bases match TRBD2. CDR3 length: 17 amino acids. J was trimmed by 7 bases and V by 3 bases; bases with no gene match: 12. Germline values: CDR1 LNHDA, CDR2 SQIVND (reference sequence).

The chain carries TRBV7-9 and TRBJ2-2; possibly TRBD2 for D (5 bases). V shed 5 bases and J shed 1 base, with 8 bases lying between them. The CDR3 has 14 residues. Germline V gene data show CDR1 as SEHNR and CDR2 as FQNEAQ (reference sequence). The CDR3 loop reads CASSLEGNTGELFF. Written as DNA, the CDR3 is TGTGCCAGCAGCCTCGAGGGGAACACCGGGGAGCTGTTTTTT.

This clone occurred a few times. The CDR3 protein is CAASAAGLLEAFF. DNA of the CDR3: TGTGCCGCCAGCGCGGCAGGACTACTTGAAGCTTTCTTT. The chain joins TRBV28 to TRBJ1-1, with no clear D. This CDR3 comprises 13 residues. The V gene lost 11 bases and the J gene lost 7 bases, with 20 bases spanning the gap. CDR1 MDHEN and CDR2 SYDVKM come from the germline V gene.

The chain couples TRBV30 to TRBJ1-5; no clear D. Germline CDR1 and CDR2: GTSNPN and SVGIG (reference sequence). CDR3 size: 12 residues. The V gene lost 1 base and the J gene lost 7 bases, with 8 bases spanning the gap. The CDR3 DNA reads as TGTGCCTGGAGTGAAGTGGACCAGCCCCAGCATTTT. Its translation: CAWSEVDQPQHF.

Only a few counts were recorded for this clone. The CDR3 region has the DNA TGCGCCAGCAGCCAAGCTAGCGGGTATAATGAGCAGTTCTTC. Its translation: CASSQASGYNEQFF. The chain combines TRBV4-3 with TRBJ2-1; 8 bases align to TRBD2. J was trimmed by 7 bases and V by 1 base; bases with no gene match: 3. The CDR3 has 14 amino acids. Germline V gene lookup returns CDR1 LGHNA and CDR2 YSLEER.

This clone was seen a few times. This chain links TRBV6-5 with TRBJ2-7; D ambiguous. The CDR3 is 11 amino acids. Trimming stripped 4 bases from V and 3 bases from J, with 4 bases between. In germline, CDR1 is MNHEY, CDR2 SVGAGI. This chain's CDR3 is CASSFHYEQYV. Written as DNA, the CDR3 is TGTGCCAGCAGTTTCCACTACGAGCAGTACGTC.

CDR3 DNA: TGTGCCAGCAGACCTGGTAGCACAGATACGCAGTATTTT. Protein sequence: CASRPGSTDTQYF. The J gene is TRBJ2-3, the V gene TRBV12-3 or TRBV12-4, with D uncertain. V lost 6 bases and J 0 bases, leaving 7 bases between the germline ends. The CDR3 runs to 13 residues.

The chain combines TRBV5-1 with TRBJ1-6; D remains ambiguous. The CDR3 sequence is 12 residues long. Trimming cost V 1 base and J 5 bases, with 1 base left between them. In germline, CDR1 is SGHRS, CDR2 YFSETQ. In DNA form, the CDR3 reads TGCGCCAGCAGCTTGAATAATTCACCCCTCCACTTT. This translates into CASSLNNSPLHF.

This chain joins TRBV10-2 and TRBJ1-4; D might be TRBD1 (5 bases). CDR3 length equals 13 residues. V shed 7 bases and J shed 4 bases, with 10 bases lying between them. The germline CDR1 and CDR2 sequences are WSHSY and SAAADI. The CDR3 region is CASKRDLNEKLFF. In DNA form, the CDR3 reads TGCGCCAGCAAACGGGACCTTAATGAAAAACTGTTTTTT.

This rearrangement joins TRBV6-5 to TRBJ1-1; 7 bases align to TRBD1. Germline V lookup: CDR1 MNHEY, CDR2 SVGAGI. This CDR3 has 15 residues. V trimming: 5 bases; J trimming: 1 base; junction bases outside the gene matches: 7. The CDR3 loop reads CASSRQGTWNTEAFF. CDR3 DNA sequence: TGTGCCAGCAGTCGACAGGGTACTTGGAACACTGAAGCTTTCTTT.

This chain joins TRBV6-2 or TRBV6-3 and TRBJ1-5; D ambiguous. The V end was cut by 2 bases, the J end by 1 base, with 18 bases between. The CDR3 has 18 amino acids. Germline values: CDR1 MNHEY, CDR2 SVGEGT. The CDR3 nucleotides are TGTGCCAGCAGTTACAGCCTTGAGGGTCTCGGGAGCAATCAGCCCCAGCATTTT. Encoded protein: CASSYSLEGLGSNQPQHF.

CDR3: CASSQDSAGGETQYF. The CDR3 region has the DNA TGCGCCAGCAGCCAAGATTCCGCGGGGGGAGAGACCCAGTACTTC. The V call is TRBV4-1, the J call TRBJ2-5, with 8 bases matching TRBD2. Germline CDR1 and CDR2: MGHRA and YSYEKL. Germline trimming cut 0 bases from V and 4 bases from J; bases unmatched to any gene: 4. The CDR3 totals 15 residues.

This clone occurred once. This rearrangement joins TRBV7-2 to TRBJ2-1; D unresolved. CDR3 length: 13 amino acids. V was clipped by 2 bases and J by 9 bases, with 11 bases between them. Germline-derived CDR1 and CDR2 are SGHTA and FQGNSA. CDR3: CASSLHTMFEQFF. Written as DNA, the CDR3 is TGTGCCAGCAGCTTACACACAATGTTTGAGCAGTTCTTC.

V gene TRBV6-4 combines with J gene TRBJ1-5; D is ambiguous. The CDR3 is 13 residues long. V lost 6 bases, J lost 4 bases, and 10 bases lay in between. Germline V lookup: CDR1 MRHNA, CDR2 SNTAGT. CDR3 loop: CASSQQENQPQHF. The DNA of the CDR3 is TGTGCCAGCAGCCAGCAGGAAAATCAGCCCCAGCATTTT.

This chain connects TRBV5-1 to TRBJ1-2, with D unclear. The CDR3 spans 12 residues. CDR1 and CDR2 from the germline V gene are SGHRS and YFSETQ. V was pared by 1 base and J by 5 bases, with 6 bases between. The DNA for the CDR3 is TGCGCCAGCAGCTTGACGGGTTATGGCTACACCTTC. This encodes CASSLTGYGYTF.

The rearrangement joins TRBV18 to TRBJ2-1, with D perhaps TRBD1 or TRBD2 (5 bases each). The germline CDR1 and CDR2 sequences are KGHSH and LQKENI. With 3 bases removed from V and 8 bases from J, the gap between germline ends came to 11 bases. The CDR3 has 13 amino acids. The CDR3 bases are TGTGCCAGCTCACCCCACCGGGACGATGAGCAGTTCTTC. It is translated as CASSPHRDDEQFF.

This chain uses TRBV4-2 with TRBJ2-5; D unresolved. Germline-derived CDR1 and CDR2 are LGHNA and YNFKEQ. The CDR3 extends over 16 amino acids. V shed 0 bases and J shed 0 bases, with 11 bases lying between them. The CDR3 coding sequence is TGTGCCAGCAGCCAAGAAGGGAACGCTAACCAAGAGACCCAGTACTTC. Its translation is CASSQEGNANQETQYF.

The table lists this clone with a few counts. This chain joins TRBV5-1 and TRBJ1-6; TRBD1 matches at 10 bases. The germline gives CDR1 SGHRS, CDR2 YFSETQ. This CDR3 has 14 amino acids. The junction had 2 bases not matched to a gene; V was cut back by 3 bases and J by 8 bases. The CDR3 DNA reads TGCGCCAGCAGCTCGACAGGGGGCGATTCACCCCTCCACTTT. Protein sequence: CASSSTGGDSPLHF. Full variable domain (outside the CDR3, taken from reference TRBV5-1 and TRBJ1-6): KAGVTQTPRYLIKTRGQQVTLSCSPISGHRSVSWYQQTPGQGLQFLFEYFSETQRNKGNFPGRFSGRQFSNSRSEMNVSTLELGDSALYLCASSSTGGDSPLHFGNGTRLTVT.

The chain has TRBV7-9 and TRBJ1-6; TRBD1 matches at 7 bases. The V gene's germline CDR1 is SEHNR and CDR2 FQNEAQ (reference sequence). J gave up 5 bases and V 4 bases, and 5 bases lay outside the gene matches. The CDR3 is 15 amino acids. The DNA of the CDR3 is TGTGCCAGCAGCTCGGGCCAGGGGGATAATTCACCCCTCCACTTT. As protein: CASSSGQGDNSPLHF.

This clone was observed a single time. The chain couples TRBV20-1 to TRBJ2-3; D unresolved. V lost 2 bases and J 5 bases, leaving 5 bases between the germline ends. CDR1 and CDR2 (germline): DFQATT, SNEGSKA (reference sequence). This CDR3 has 11 residues. As DNA, the CDR3 is TGCAGTGCTAGAAGGTTAGATACGCAGTATTTT. Translated: CSARRLDTQYF.

The chain carries TRBV4-1 and TRBJ1-4; 8 nucleotides match TRBD1. Trimming at V came to 2 bases and at J to 6 bases, leaving 14 bases not matched to a gene. This CDR3 region has 18 residues. CDR1 MGHRA and CDR2 YSYEKL come from the germline V gene. CDR3 amino acids: CASSQPGQGRSFYEKLFF. The CDR3 DNA is TGCGCCAGCAGCCAACCTGGACAGGGAAGATCATTCTATGAAAAACTGTTTTTT.